These 20 T cell receptor beta chains originate from one sample sequenced in a study of cytomegalovirus exposure and HLA in healthy donors. PCR employed 60 Vbeta and 13 Jbeta primers. Measured with immunoSEQ multiplex PCR; TCRdb has only the in-frame clones, and not every one. The table includes tens of thousands of clones, about three quarters detected once. The sequenced sample consisted of PBMCs. The receptors derive from a male donor in good health and CMV-seropositive.

The chain links TRBV9 to TRBJ2-7; 9 nucleotides line up with TRBD1. The CDR3 sequence is 16 residues long. Germline CDR1 and CDR2: SGDLS and YYNGEE. V shed 0 bases and J 3 bases; nucleotides not matched to a gene: 7. Here the CDR3 DNA reads TGTGCCAGCAGCGTAGAGGCGGGACAGGGCAACTACGAGCAGTACTTC. The encoded protein is CASSVEAGQGNYEQYF.

A note on this clone: The missing conserved phenylalanine or tryptophan at the end of this CDR3 makes a read error likely. Because the CDR3's place on the DNA is in doubt, the DNA is left out and the CDR3 is given as listed by TCRdb. The rearrangement links TRBV30 to TRBJ2-7; the table's D call of TRBD2 was not tested on the DNA. Germline-derived CDR1 and CDR2 are GTSNPN and SVGIG (reference sequence). The length of the CDR3 is 12 amino acids, counting both ends. CDR3: CAWDMAGAHQYL.

This clone has just a few counts. The chain uses TRBV30 and TRBJ2-3, with TRBD2 matching over 9 bases. The CDR3 totals 13 residues. J was trimmed by 8 bases and V by 2 bases; bases with no gene match: 5. Germline CDR1 is GTSNPN and CDR2 is SVGIG (reference sequence). Here the CDR3 DNA reads TGTGCCTGGAGTAGGCGGGAGGGCGGTACGCAGTATTTT. Protein sequence: CAWSRREGGTQYF.

The chain combines TRBV29-1 with TRBJ1-1; D ambiguous. The CDR3 is 12 residues long. CDR1 SQVTM and CDR2 ANQGSEA come from the germline V gene. Deletions cut 3 bases from V and 2 bases from J, with 7 bases between. CDR3 loop: CSVDFLNTEAFF. Here the CDR3 DNA reads TGCAGCGTTGATTTTTTAAACACTGAAGCTTTCTTT.

The chain links TRBV5-6 to TRBJ1-6; D might be TRBD1 (5 bases). The V end lost 2 bases, the J end lost 0 bases, and 15 bases lay between the germline ends. Germline V gene lookup returns CDR1 SGHDT and CDR2 YYEEEE. The length of the CDR3 is 18 residues. The CDR3 here is CASSFGAPLFSYNSPLHF. The CDR3 DNA is TGTGCCAGCAGCTTTGGGGCCCCGCTATTCTCCTATAATTCACCCCTCCACTTT.

V and J are TRBV7-2 and TRBJ1-5, with 7 nucleotides matching TRBD1. This CDR3 is built from 15 residues. The germline V gene has CDR1 SGHTA and CDR2 FQGNSA. J gave up 6 bases and V 2 bases, and 7 bases lay outside the gene matches. CDR3 in amino acids: CASSLQGQGVQPQHF. The CDR3 coding sequence is TGTGCCAGCAGCTTACAAGGGCAGGGGGTTCAGCCCCAGCATTTT.

J is TRBJ2-1 and V is TRBV28, with 12 bases lining up with TRBD2. Germline values: CDR1 MDHEN, CDR2 SYDVKM. There are 16 residues in the CDR3. V dropped 8 bases and J dropped 4; count of bases not matched to a gene: 9. CDR3 nucleotides: TGTGCCAGCCGACTAGCGGGAGATATGGGATACAATGAGCAGTTCTTC. The encoded protein is CASRLAGDMGYNEQFF.

The chain couples TRBV9 to TRBJ1-1, with 9 nucleotides matching TRBD1. This CDR3 spans 15 amino acids. Germline CDR1 is SGDLS and CDR2 is YYNGEE. V shed 4 bases and J 5 bases; nucleotides not matched to a gene: 9. This CDR3 reads CASSPIQGANTEAFF. The CDR3 DNA is TGTGCCAGCAGCCCTATACAGGGGGCGAATACTGAAGCTTTCTTT. Based on the CDR3 plus reference TRBV9 and TRBJ1-1, the full variable domain is DSGVTQTPKHLITATGQRVTLRCSPRSGDLSVYWYQQSLDQGLQFLIQYYNGEERAKGNILERFSAQQFPDLHSELNLSSLELGDSALYFCASSPIQGANTEAFFGQGTRLTVV.

The chain uses TRBV27 and TRBJ2-1; D call uncertain. This CDR3 spans 15 amino acids. Deletions cut 4 bases from V and 4 bases from J, with 14 bases between. Germline loops: CDR1 MNHEY, CDR2 SMNVEV (reference sequence). Here the CDR3 reads CASSSGQFPYNEQFF. The CDR3 DNA reads as TGTGCCAGCAGTTCTGGGCAGTTTCCGTACAATGAGCAGTTCTTC.

The rearrangement joins TRBV28 to TRBJ2-7, with TRBD2 as a possible D gene (5 bases). The CDR3 is 15 amino acids. Germline loops: CDR1 MDHEN, CDR2 SYDVKM. V dropped 2 bases and J dropped 5 bases, with 16 bases sitting between them. The CDR3 reads CASSLGGRRTDEQYF. For the CDR3, the DNA is TGTGCCAGCAGTTTAGGCGGCAGGAGGACGGACGAGCAGTACTTC.

This sequence joins TRBV14 and TRBJ1-6; D gene unclear. The V and J ends lost 6 bases and 7 bases respectively, with 10 bases between them. The CDR3 contains 13 residues. Germline CDR1 SGHDN, CDR2 FVKESK. CDR3 region: CASSPRMNSPLHF. The CDR3 coding sequence is TGTGCCAGCAGTCCTAGAATGAATTCACCCCTCCACTTT.

The chain carries TRBV6-4 and TRBJ2-3, with 8 bases aligning to TRBD2. V was pared by 0 bases and J by 2 bases, with 1 base of the junction left unmatched. The CDR3 has 15 amino acids. Per germline, CDR1 MRHNA and CDR2 SNTAGT. This CDR3 is CASSDSAGDTDTQYF. CDR3 coding DNA: TGTGCCAGCAGTGACTCAGCGGGAGACACAGATACGCAGTATTTT.

V and J are TRBV6-5 and TRBJ2-5, with 7 bases fitting TRBD1. The DNA end lines up better with TRBJ2-7; the J call may be wrong. This CDR3 region has 15 residues. Looked up from germline, CDR1 is MNHEY and CDR2 is SVGAGI. CDR3 nucleotides: TGTGCCAGCAGTTACTCGACAGGGACCAACTACGAGCAGTACTTC. Its translation: CASSYSTGTNYEQYF.

V gene TRBV28 combines with J gene TRBJ1-1; D perhaps matches TRBD1 (6 bases). Trimming took 5 bases from V and 3 from J, leaving 16 bases between them. CDR3 length: 15 amino acids. The germline V gene has CDR1 MDHEN and CDR2 SYDVKM. The CDR3 coding sequence is TGTGCCAGCAGTCCTATCAGGGGCAGGGACACTGAAGCTTTCTTT. Its protein is CASSPIRGRDTEAFF.

This clone was recorded a few times. The V gene is TRBV18, the J gene TRBJ2-2; TRBD1 matches at 9 bases. CDR1 and CDR2 from the germline V gene are KGHSH and LQKENI. This CDR3 contains 16 residues. V trimming: 3 bases; J trimming: 1 base; junction bases outside the gene matches: 3. CDR3 bases: TGTGCCAGCTCACCTACGACAGGGGGGAACACCGGGGAGCTGTTTTTT. Amino acids: CASSPTTGGNTGELFF. Together with reference TRBV18 and TRBJ2-2, the CDR3 gives the full variable domain: NAGVMQNPRHLVRRRGQEARLRCSPMKGHSHVYWYRQLPEEGLKFMVYLQKENIIDESGMPKERFSAEFPKEGPSILRIQQVVRGDSAAYFCASSPTTGGNTGELFFGEGSRLTVL.

The chain employs TRBV15 and TRBJ2-7, with no clear D. Trimming took off 5 bases at V and 2 bases at J, with 19 bases between the two ends. The germline gives CDR1 LNHNV, CDR2 YYDKDF (reference sequence). The CDR3 length is 16 residues. The chain's CDR3 is CATSPPFGGSPYEQYF. CDR3 in DNA: TGTGCCACCAGCCCCCCTTTCGGCGGAAGCCCCTACGAGCAGTACTTC.

As concerns this clone: No conserved phenylalanine or tryptophan ends this CDR3, so it is likely a read error. This rearrangement joins TRBV2 to TRBJ1-2; D is uncertain. The V gene's germline CDR1 is SNHLY and CDR2 FYNNEI. Trimming left V 5 bases short and J 4 bases short, with 11 bases between. This CDR3 is built from 13 residues. This chain's CDR3 is CASSPSVFYGYTL. Here the CDR3 DNA reads TGTGCCAGCAGTCCCAGCGTTTTCTATGGCTACACCCTC.

The sample holds one count of this clone. The gene calls are TRBV27 and TRBJ2-2; a possible D gene is TRBD1 (6 bases). Trimming left V 5 bases short and J 4 bases short, with 11 bases between. The length of the CDR3 is 14 residues. Germline CDR1 and CDR2: MNHEY and SMNVEV (reference sequence). Here the CDR3 reads CASSVGGVTGELFF. CDR3 bases: TGTGCCAGCAGTGTAGGGGGAGTCACCGGGGAGCTGTTTTTT.

Only a few counts were recorded for this clone. Other DNA sequences in the same sample also yield this CDR3. The chain uses TRBV18 and TRBJ1-6; TRBD1 aligns across 7 bases. Trimming cost V 3 bases and J 7 bases; bases outside gene matches: 3. The CDR3 is 14 residues long. The germline V gene encodes CDR1 KGHSH and CDR2 LQKENI. CDR3 region: CASSPSGQNSPLHF. The DNA for the CDR3 is TGTGCCAGCTCACCCTCGGGACAGAATTCACCCCTCCACTTT.

The chain couples TRBV29-1 to TRBJ2-5; D not resolved. The J call is doubtful: the DNA matches TRBJ2-7 better. Germline lookup yields CDR1 SQVTM and CDR2 ANQGSEA. The CDR3 totals 13 residues. This CDR3 is CSVEDETSYEQYF. The CDR3 region has the DNA TGCAGCGTTGAAGACGAGACTTCCTACGAGCAGTACTTC.